This TCR beta chain came from a study of blood T cell repertoires in COVID-19. Study overall: Acute and convalescent COVID-19 samples came from the United States, Italy and Spain. In each case, the material was cDNA or gDNA derived from T cells, B-cell-depleted T cells, or PBMCs.

Source study methods: Amplification of reference gene primers was used by the study to estimate nucleated cell counts. Libraries were prepared by immunoSEQ multiplex PCR; TCRdb keeps only in-frame clonotypes and omits some of them. V, J and clone size were drawn from that table, and D and trimming were deduced from the DNA. The repertoire holds some 37,000 clones, with roughly nine tenths as singletons. Germline V lookup: CDR1 SNHLY, CDR2 FYNNEI. The CDR3 totals 17 residues. V was pared by 4 bases and J by 7 bases, with 8 bases of the junction left unmatched. This clone was seen once. Source material: peripheral blood. This receptor was identified in a human donor in a cohort sampled during active COVID-19. The chain combines TRBV2 with TRBJ1-6; 12 bases are a match to TRBD1. Here the CDR3 DNA reads TGTGCCAGCAGTGTTCCCCCCGGGACAGGGGGCAATTCACCCCTCCACTTT. Protein: CASSVPPGTGGNSPLHF.